These 9 T cell receptor beta chains originate from one sample sequenced in a study of regulatory T cells in long-lasting Graves disease. Noted time point: newly diagnosed GD, antithyroid drugs for less than 3 months. RNA isolated from PBMCs was used to make the TCR library. According to the study, TCR beta libraries were built with iRepertoire HTBI primers and CDR3-region Arm-PCR. MiXCR was run by TCRdb on the multiplex PCR reads, yielding one entry per CDR3 protein. Of about 440,000 distinct CDR3 sequences listed, less than 20% were seen once; the top ten hold approximately 22%. These records were also assigned to another study, of T cells in Graves' hyperthyroidism and ophthalmopathy.

The source material was peripheral blood mononuclear cells (PBMCs), sampled at new diagnosis, from a patient treated with antithyroid drugs. The receptors were sampled from a woman aged 18 to 35 with Graves disease.

V gene TRBV14 combines with J gene TRBJ2-1, with 16 bases aligning to TRBD2. The CDR3 sequence is 17 residues long. The germline V gene has CDR1 SGHDN and CDR2 FVKESK. V gave up 4 bases and J gave up 8 bases; unmatched junction bases: 8. The CDR3 bases are TGTGCCAGCAGCCCCCTGGGACTAGCGGGAGGGCGCTATGAGCAGTTCTTC. Protein product: CASSPLGLAGGRYEQFF. Together with reference TRBV14 and TRBJ2-1, the CDR3 gives the full variable domain: EAGVTQFPSHSVIEKGQTVTLRCDPISGHDNLYWYRRVMGKEIKFLLHFVKESKQDESGMPNNRFLAERTGGTYSTLKVQPAELEDSGVYFCASSPLGLAGGRYEQFFGPGTRLTVL.

This chain joins TRBV7-9 and TRBJ2-7, with D perhaps TRBD2 (6 bases). There are 14 residues in the CDR3. The ends were cut back, 3 bases at V and 7 bases at J, with 16 bases in the middle. From germline, CDR1 is SEHNR and CDR2 FQNEAQ (reference sequence). CDR3 region: CASSFREYTQEQYF. For the CDR3, the DNA is TGTGCCAGCAGCTTTCGGGAGTACACTCAAGAGCAGTACTTC.

In its sample, this clonotype was seen a few times. J is TRBJ2-1 and V is TRBV6-4; D may be TRBD2 (5 bases). Deletions cut 3 bases from V and 6 bases from J, with 24 bases between. The CDR3 covers 18 residues. In germline, CDR1 is MRHNA, CDR2 SNTAGT. The CDR3 sequence: CASSEFGPDRRGGNEQFF. The CDR3 bases are TGTGCCAGCAGTGAGTTTGGTCCGGACCGTAGAGGAGGCAATGAGCAGTTCTTC.

This rearrangement joins TRBV6-2 or TRBV6-3 to TRBJ1-2; D is uncertain. CDR3 length equals 14 residues. Trimming removed 5 bases at V and 4 bases at J, with 14 bases between. In germline, CDR1 is MNHEY, CDR2 SVGEGT. CDR3 bases: TGTGCCAGCAGTGGAGCGAATCCCCTCTATGGCTACACCTTC. Protein product: CASSGANPLYGYTF.

V usage is TRBV3-1 and J usage is TRBJ1-2; no firm D call. Germline V CDR1 and CDR2: LGHDT, YNNKEL (reference sequence). The V gene lost 0 bases and the J gene lost 6 bases, with 14 bases spanning the gap. This CDR3 region has 15 residues. The CDR3 is CASSQEQRSNHGYTF. The DNA for the CDR3 is TGTGCCAGCAGCCAAGAACAACGGAGCAACCATGGCTACACCTTC.

The table lists this clonotype with many counts. The rearrangement links TRBV5-1 to TRBJ1-1; D unclear. CDR3 length: 15 residues. V was clipped by 7 bases and J by 0 bases, with 16 bases between them. The V gene's germline CDR1 is SGHRS and CDR2 YFSETQ. The CDR3 loop is CASGKEVTMNTEAFF. The CDR3 bases are TGCGCCAGCGGGAAGGAGGTGACAATGAACACTGAAGCTTTCTTT.

In its sample, this clonotype was seen many times. Written as DNA, the CDR3 is TGTGCCAGCAGCCCCTGGCGCTTGAGGAACACTGAAGCTTTCTTT. Protein: CASSPWRLRNTEAFF. The V call is TRBV5-8, the J call TRBJ1-1; D is undetermined. The germline V gene encodes CDR1 SGHTS and CDR2 YDEGEE. V was pared by 4 bases and J by 1 base, with 14 bases between. This CDR3 comprises 15 residues.

This clonotype was seen only a few times. The V call is TRBV29-1, the J call TRBJ2-7; TRBD2 aligns across 9 bases. The CDR3 consists of 16 residues. The junction had 13 bases not matched to a gene; V was cut back by 1 base and J by 6 bases. Germline CDR1 SQVTM, CDR2 ANQGSEA. The CDR3, as DNA: TGCAGCGTTGAAGGACTAGCGGACCTTCCTGGGGGCGAGCAGTACTTC. Amino acids: CSVEGLADLPGGEQYF.

This clonotype has just a few counts. The J gene is TRBJ2-3, the V gene TRBV9; TRBD1 aligns across 7 bases. V shed 2 bases and J 3 bases; nucleotides not matched to a gene: 6. The CDR3 consists of 15 residues. Germline V gene data show CDR1 as SGDLS and CDR2 as YYNGEE. CDR3 bases: TGTGCCAGCAGCGTTAAGACAGGGTGGACAGATACGCAGTATTTT. Protein: CASSVKTGWTDTQYF.